This T cell receptor (beta chain) was sequenced during a study of shared clonotypes between healthy human individuals. Overall study context: Researchers assigned three CD4 naive, three CD4 memory, two CD8 naive and one CD8 memory plate to each donor.

The CD4+ fraction was divided into a CD45RA+ naive subset and a CD45RA-negative memory subset. This CDR3 is 16 amino acids long. CDR1 is SGHTA, CDR2 FQGTGA, per germline. V shed 2 bases, J shed 3 bases, and the junction held 5 bases outside the gene matches. Clones were read by immunoSEQ multiplex PCR, and TCRdb kept only the in-frame ones, dropping some. The sample holds more than 2,000,000 clones, 85% to 95% seen once. This clonotype was sampled from a man younger than 35 in good health. Some clones in this sample may be carry-over from other donors' samples. V is TRBV7-3 and J is TRBJ2-2, with 8 bases that match TRBD2. Sequenced: naive CD4+ T cells from PBMCs. Stated subset: CD45RA+ positively selected. CDR3: CASSLASGGDTGELFF. Written as DNA, the CDR3 is TGTGCCAGCAGCTTAGCGTCGGGAGGGGACACCGGGGAGCTGTTTTTT.